Below, 4 T cell receptor beta chains from the same sample are listed, as sequenced in a study of beta chain features in type 1 diabetes. Study-wide findings and caveats: Researchers report that Type 1 diabetes patients had moderately but significantly shorter TCRB CDR3s across all four CD4+ subsets.

Antigens of these TCRs are unknown. All of the isolated RNA was reverse transcribed, so expressed TCRB transcripts were sequenced. This table comes from immunoSEQ multiplex PCR, and its TCRdb copy is limited to in-frame clones, with some not included. Found here are a few hundred thousand clones, 10% to 15% of them singletons; the top ten hold 0.008% to 0.011%. The material sequenced was naive CD4+ T cells from blood. The receptors shown here come from a woman between 18 and 29 years old with type 1 diabetes.

The chain is built from TRBV28 and TRBJ1-5; D not certain. This CDR3 comprises 13 residues. In germline, CDR1 is MDHEN, CDR2 SYDVKM. The ends were cut back, 6 bases at V and 6 bases at J, with 12 bases in the middle. The DNA of the CDR3 is TGTGCCAGCAGCACGACAAGTGTTCAGCCCCAGCATTTT. This translates into CASSTTSVQPQHF.

In regard to this clone: At one end, the junction sequence differs from germline, possibly due to a read error. The rearrangement uses TRBV12-5 and TRBJ2-3, with 8 bases identical to TRBD1. Germline-derived CDR1 and CDR2 are LGHNT and FRNRAP. The length of the CDR3 is 13 residues. The CDR3 region is CASGLIVAGGEVF. For the CDR3, the DNA is TGTGCTAGTGGTTTAATCGTGGCAGGGGGCGAAGTTTTT.

This clone showed up just a few times. The chain joins TRBV29-1 to TRBJ2-7; maybe TRBD2 (6 bases). The CDR3 length is 13 residues. V was shortened by 7 bases and J by 2 bases, with 15 bases between the two germline ends. Germline lookup yields CDR1 SQVTM and CDR2 ANQGSEA. The CDR3 coding sequence is TGCAGCGCCTGGGGGGAGCTGCCCTACGAGCAGTACTTC. Translation gives CSAWGELPYEQYF.

CDR3 nucleotides: TGTGCCAGCAGCTCTCACAGGGAGACCCAAGAGACCCAGTACTTC. Encoded protein: CASSSHRETQETQYF. The chain is built from TRBV7-9 and TRBJ2-5; D may be TRBD1 (6 bases). V was shortened by 4 bases and J by 1 base, with 13 bases between the two germline ends. There are 15 residues in the CDR3. The germline CDR1 and CDR2 sequences are SEHNR and FQNEAQ (reference sequence).